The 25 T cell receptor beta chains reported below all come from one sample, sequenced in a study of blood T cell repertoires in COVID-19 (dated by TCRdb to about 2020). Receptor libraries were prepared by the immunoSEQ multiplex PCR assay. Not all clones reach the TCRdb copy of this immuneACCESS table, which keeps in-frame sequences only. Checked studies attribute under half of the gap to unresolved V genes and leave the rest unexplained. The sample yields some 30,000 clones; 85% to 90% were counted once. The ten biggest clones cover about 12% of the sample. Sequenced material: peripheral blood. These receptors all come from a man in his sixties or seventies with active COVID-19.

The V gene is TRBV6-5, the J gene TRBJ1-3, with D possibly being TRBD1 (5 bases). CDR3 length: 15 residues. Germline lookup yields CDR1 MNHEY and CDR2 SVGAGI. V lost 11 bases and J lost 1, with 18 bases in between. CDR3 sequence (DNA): TGTGCCGTTTACCGGGACTTATTTTCTGGAAACACCATATATTTT. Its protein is CAVYRDLFSGNTIYF.

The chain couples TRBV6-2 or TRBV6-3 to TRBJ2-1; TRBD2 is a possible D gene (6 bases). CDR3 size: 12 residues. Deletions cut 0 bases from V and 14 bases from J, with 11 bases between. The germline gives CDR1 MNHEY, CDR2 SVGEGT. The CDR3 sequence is CASSYSWDLEFF. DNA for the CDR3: TGTGCCAGCAGTTACTCTTGGGACTTGGAGTTCTTC.

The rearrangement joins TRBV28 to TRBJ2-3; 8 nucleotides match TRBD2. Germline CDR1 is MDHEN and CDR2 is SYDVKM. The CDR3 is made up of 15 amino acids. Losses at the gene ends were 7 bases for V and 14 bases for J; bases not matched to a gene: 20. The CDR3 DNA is TGTGCCAGCACCGATAGCGACGGGAGGGCCAGGTTTCGGTATTTT. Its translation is CASTDSDGRARFRYF.

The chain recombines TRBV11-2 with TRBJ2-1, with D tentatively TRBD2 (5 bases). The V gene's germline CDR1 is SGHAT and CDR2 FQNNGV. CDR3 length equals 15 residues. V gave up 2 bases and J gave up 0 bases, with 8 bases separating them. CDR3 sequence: CASSLLAGSYNEQFF. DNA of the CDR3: TGTGCCAGCAGCTTACTTGCGGGCTCCTACAATGAGCAGTTCTTC.

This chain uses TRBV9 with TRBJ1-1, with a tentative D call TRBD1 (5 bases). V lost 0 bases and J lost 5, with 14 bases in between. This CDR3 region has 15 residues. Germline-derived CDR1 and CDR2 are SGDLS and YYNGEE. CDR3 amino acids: CASSVVAGPPTEAFF. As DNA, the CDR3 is TGTGCCAGCAGCGTAGTTGCGGGGCCTCCGACTGAAGCTTTCTTT. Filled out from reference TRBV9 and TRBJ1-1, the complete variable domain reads DSGVTQTPKHLITATGQRVTLRCSPRSGDLSVYWYQQSLDQGLQFLIQYYNGEERAKGNILERFSAQQFPDLHSELNLSSLELGDSALYFCASSVVAGPPTEAFFGQGTRLTVV.

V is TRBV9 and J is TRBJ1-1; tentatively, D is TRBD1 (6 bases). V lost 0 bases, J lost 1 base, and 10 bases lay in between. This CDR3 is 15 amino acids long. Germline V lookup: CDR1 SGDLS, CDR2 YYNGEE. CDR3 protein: CASSVAVQGNTEAFF. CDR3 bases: TGTGCCAGCAGCGTAGCGGTACAGGGGAACACTGAAGCTTTCTTT.

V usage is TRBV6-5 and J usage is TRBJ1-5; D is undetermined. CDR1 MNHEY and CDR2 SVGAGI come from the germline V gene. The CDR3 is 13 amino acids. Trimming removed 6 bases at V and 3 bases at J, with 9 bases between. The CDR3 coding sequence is TGTGCCAGCAGGCAGGTGAACAATCAGCCCCAGCATTTT. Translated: CASRQVNNQPQHF.

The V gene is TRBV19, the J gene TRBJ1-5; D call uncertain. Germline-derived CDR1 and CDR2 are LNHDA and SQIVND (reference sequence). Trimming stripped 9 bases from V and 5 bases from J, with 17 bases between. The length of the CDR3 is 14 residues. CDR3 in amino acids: CASQGLSIYQPQHF. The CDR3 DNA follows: TGTGCCAGCCAAGGACTGTCAATCTATCAGCCCCAGCATTTT.

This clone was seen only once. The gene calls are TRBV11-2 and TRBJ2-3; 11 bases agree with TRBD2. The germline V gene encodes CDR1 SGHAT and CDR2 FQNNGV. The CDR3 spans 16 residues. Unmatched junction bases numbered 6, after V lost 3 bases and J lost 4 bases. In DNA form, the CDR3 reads TGTGCCAGCAGCTTTACTAGCGGGAGCCCCCCAGATACGCAGTATTTT. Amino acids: CASSFTSGSPPDTQYF. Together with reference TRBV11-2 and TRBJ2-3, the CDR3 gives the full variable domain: EAGVAQSPRYKIIEKRQSVAFWCNPISGHATLYWYQQILGQGPKLLIQFQNNGVVDDSQLPKDRFSAERLKGVDSTLKIQPAKLEDSAVYLCASSFTSGSPPDTQYFGPGTRLTVL.

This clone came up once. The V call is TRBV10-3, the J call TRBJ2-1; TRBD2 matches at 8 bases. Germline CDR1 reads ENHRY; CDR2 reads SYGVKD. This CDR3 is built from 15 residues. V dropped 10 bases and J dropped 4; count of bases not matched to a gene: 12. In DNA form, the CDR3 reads TGTGCCACCAGGGGATTACTAGCGGAATACAATGAGCAGTTCTTC. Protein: CATRGLLAEYNEQFF.

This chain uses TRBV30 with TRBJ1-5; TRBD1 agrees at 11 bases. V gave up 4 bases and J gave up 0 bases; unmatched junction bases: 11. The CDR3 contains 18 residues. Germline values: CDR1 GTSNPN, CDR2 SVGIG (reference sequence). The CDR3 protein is CAWTAVGTGGYSNQPQHF. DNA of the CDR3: TGTGCCTGGACTGCTGTAGGGACAGGGGGATATAGCAATCAGCCCCAGCATTTT. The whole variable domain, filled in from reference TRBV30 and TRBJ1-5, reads SQTIHQWPATLVQPVGSPLSLECTVEGTSNPNLYWYRQAAGRGLQLLFYSVGIGQISSEVPQNLSASRPQDRQFILSSKKLLLSDSGFYLCAWTAVGTGGYSNQPQHFGDGTRLSIL.

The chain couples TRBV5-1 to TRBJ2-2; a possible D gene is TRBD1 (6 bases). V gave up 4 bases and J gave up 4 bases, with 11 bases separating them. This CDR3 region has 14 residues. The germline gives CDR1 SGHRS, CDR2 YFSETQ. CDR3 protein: CASSIGTPTGELFF. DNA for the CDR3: TGCGCCAGCAGCATCGGGACACCCACCGGGGAGCTGTTTTTT.

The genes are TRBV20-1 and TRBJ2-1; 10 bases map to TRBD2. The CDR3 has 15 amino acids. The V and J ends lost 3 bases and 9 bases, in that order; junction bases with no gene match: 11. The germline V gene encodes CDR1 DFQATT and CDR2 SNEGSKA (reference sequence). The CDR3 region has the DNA TGCAGTGCTAGTGACCTAGCGGGAGATTGGGGTGAGCAGTTCTTC. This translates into CSASDLAGDWGEQFF.

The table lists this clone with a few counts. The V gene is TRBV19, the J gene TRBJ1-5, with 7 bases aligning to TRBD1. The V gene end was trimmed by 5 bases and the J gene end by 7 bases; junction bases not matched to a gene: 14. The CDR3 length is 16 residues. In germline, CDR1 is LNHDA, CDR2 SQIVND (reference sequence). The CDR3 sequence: CASSPPGQLSGQPQHF. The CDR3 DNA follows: TGTGCCAGTAGTCCCCCGGGACAGCTGTCGGGGCAGCCCCAGCATTTT.

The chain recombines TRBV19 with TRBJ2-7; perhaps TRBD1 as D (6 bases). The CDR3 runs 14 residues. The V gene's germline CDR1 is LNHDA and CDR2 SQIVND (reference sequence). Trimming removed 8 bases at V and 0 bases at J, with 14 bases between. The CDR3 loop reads CASGNRETSYEQYF. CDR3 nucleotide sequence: TGTGCCAGTGGAAACAGGGAAACCTCCTACGAGCAGTACTTC.

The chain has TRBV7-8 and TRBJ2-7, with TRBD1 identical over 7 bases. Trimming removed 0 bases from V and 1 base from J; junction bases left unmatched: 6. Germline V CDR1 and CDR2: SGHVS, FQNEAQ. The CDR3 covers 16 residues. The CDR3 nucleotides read TGTGCCAGCAGCTTAGCGGCCCCGGACAGGTCCTACGAGCAGTACTTC. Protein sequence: CASSLAAPDRSYEQYF.

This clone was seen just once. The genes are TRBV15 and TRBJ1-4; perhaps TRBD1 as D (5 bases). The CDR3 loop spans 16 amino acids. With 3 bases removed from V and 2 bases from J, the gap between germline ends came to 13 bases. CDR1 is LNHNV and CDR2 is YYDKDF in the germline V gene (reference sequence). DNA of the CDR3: TGTGCCACCAGCAGTTCAGGGTTTCGCACTAATGAAAAACTGTTTTTT. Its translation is CATSSSGFRTNEKLFF.

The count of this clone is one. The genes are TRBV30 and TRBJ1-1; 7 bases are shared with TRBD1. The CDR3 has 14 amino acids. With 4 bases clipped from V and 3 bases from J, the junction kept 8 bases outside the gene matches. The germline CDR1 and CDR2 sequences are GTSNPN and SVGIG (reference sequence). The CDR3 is CAWNTGVGDTEAFF. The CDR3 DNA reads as TGTGCCTGGAATACAGGGGTTGGGGACACTGAAGCTTTCTTT. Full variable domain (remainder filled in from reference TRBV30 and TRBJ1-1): SQTIHQWPATLVQPVGSPLSLECTVEGTSNPNLYWYRQAAGRGLQLLFYSVGIGQISSEVPQNLSASRPQDRQFILSSKKLLLSDSGFYLCAWNTGVGDTEAFFGQGTRLTVV.

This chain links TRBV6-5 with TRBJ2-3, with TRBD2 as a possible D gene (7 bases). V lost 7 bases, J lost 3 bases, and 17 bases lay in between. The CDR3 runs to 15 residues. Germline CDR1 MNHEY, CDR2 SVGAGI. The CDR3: CASTPGGGRTDTQYF. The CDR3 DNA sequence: TGTGCCAGCACCCCGGGGGGCGGGCGGACAGATACGCAGTATTTT.

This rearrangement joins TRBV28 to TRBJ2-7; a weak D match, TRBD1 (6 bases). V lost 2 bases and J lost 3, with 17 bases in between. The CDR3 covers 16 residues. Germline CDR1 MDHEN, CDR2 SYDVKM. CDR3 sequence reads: CASSLNFGRGSYEQYF. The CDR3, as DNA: TGTGCCAGCAGTTTAAATTTCGGCAGGGGAAGCTACGAGCAGTACTTC.

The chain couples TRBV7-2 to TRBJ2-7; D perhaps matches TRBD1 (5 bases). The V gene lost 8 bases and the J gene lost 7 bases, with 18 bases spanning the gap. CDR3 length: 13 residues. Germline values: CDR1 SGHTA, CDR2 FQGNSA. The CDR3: CASGNRQSQEQYF. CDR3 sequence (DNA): TGTGCCAGCGGAAACCGACAGTCTCAAGAGCAGTACTTC.

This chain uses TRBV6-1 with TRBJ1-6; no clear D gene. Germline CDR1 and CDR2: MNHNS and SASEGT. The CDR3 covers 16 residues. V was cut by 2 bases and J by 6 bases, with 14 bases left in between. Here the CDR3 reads CASSEISSSSNSPLHF. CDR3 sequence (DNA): TGTGCCAGCAGTGAAATATCGAGCTCATCTAATTCACCCCTCCACTTT.

The CDR3 reads CASSPTGHPYEQYF. CDR3 bases: TGTGCCAGCAGTCCTACGGGACACCCGTACGAGCAGTACTTC. The V and J genes are TRBV7-8 and TRBJ2-7; D might be TRBD1 (6 bases). The V end lost 6 bases, the J end lost 4 bases, and 16 bases lay between the germline ends. This CDR3 contains 14 residues. Germline V gene lookup returns CDR1 SGHVS and CDR2 FQNEAQ. Full variable domain (remainder filled in from reference TRBV7-8 and TRBJ2-7): GAGVSQSPRYKVAKRGQDVALRCDPISGHVSLFWYQQALGQGPEFLTYFQNEAQLDKSGLPSDRFFAERPEGSVSTLKIQRTQQEDSAVYLCASSPTGHPYEQYFGPGTRLTVT.

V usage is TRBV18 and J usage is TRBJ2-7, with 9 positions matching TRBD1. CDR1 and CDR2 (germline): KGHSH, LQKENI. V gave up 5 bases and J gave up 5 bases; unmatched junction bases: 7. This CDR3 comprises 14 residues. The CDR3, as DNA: TGTGCCAGCTCAGAGACAGGGGGAGGGAACGAGCAGTACTTC. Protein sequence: CASSETGGGNEQYF.

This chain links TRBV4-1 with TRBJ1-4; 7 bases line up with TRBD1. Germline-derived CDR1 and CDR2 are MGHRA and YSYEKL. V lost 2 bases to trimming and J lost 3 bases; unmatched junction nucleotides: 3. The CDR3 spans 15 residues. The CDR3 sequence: CASSQTGTANEKLFF. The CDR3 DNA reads TGCGCCAGCAGCCAAACCGGGACAGCTAATGAAAAACTGTTTTTT.